Below are 17 T cell receptor delta chains sequenced from a single sample in a study of γδ T cells in repeated Plasmodium falciparum infection. TCRdb used CATT to re-call clones from the multiplex PCR reads. Among around 46,000 delta-chain clones listed, roughly 2% were seen once. Gammadelta T cells were flow-sorted from PBMC into Vgamma9/Vdelta2+ and Vdelta2-negative populations for bulk analysis. The sequenced material came from gamma-delta T cells from blood. These receptors were taken from a pool of human donors (malaria-infected and uninfected, not separated).

This clone has just a few counts. A far larger clone is a single base away, which makes a read error likely. It is unclear where the CDR3 begins or ends on the DNA, so no DNA is shown, and the CDR3 is as TCRdb lists it. Here the V gene is TRDV2, but the J gene went uncalled; the table names TRDD3, a call not compared with the DNA. The germline V gene has CDR1 GEAIGNYY and CDR2 EKD. The CDR3 totals 13 residues, both ends included. CDR3 sequence reads: CACWGIGTDKLIF.

Remarks on this clone: The protein TCRdb lists belongs to a much larger clone and differs from this DNA's translation at residue 3, which points to a read error; the protein shown is made from the DNA. The chain's CDR3 is CALSESPVVGSDKLIF. The CDR3 bases are TGTGCCCTTAGTGAAAGCCCTGTGGTGGGGTCCGATAAACTCATCTTT. The chain is built from TRDV3 and TRDJ1; D perhaps matches TRDD3 (5 bases). TCRdb supplies no J gene; here it was assigned by aligning the nucleotide sequence to germline. This CDR3 is 16 amino acids long. Germline V gives CDR1 TVYSNPD, CDR2 GDNSRS (reference sequence).

This clone was observed at least ten times. With a far larger clone one base away, a read error is the likely cause. The same CDR3 can be traced to other DNA sequences in this sample. This rearrangement joins TRDV1 to TRDJ1, with TRDD3 identical over 10 bases. The CDR3 loop spans 23 amino acids. Germline CDR1 reads TSWWSYY; CDR2 reads QGS. CDR3 nucleotides: TGTGCTCTTGGGGAAGGTTCTTTCCCTTCGTTCGTACTGGGGGATGGATACACCGATAAACTTATCTTT. Its protein is CALGEGSFPSFVLGDGYTDKLIF.

This clone has just a few counts. The protein TCRdb gives is from a much larger clone and does not agree with this DNA's translation at residue 15, likely a read error; the protein shown here comes from the DNA. The J segment was not called; the V segment is TRAV38-2/DV8; the table's D gene call, TRDD3, was not cross checked with the DNA. The V gene's germline CDR1 is TSESDYY and CDR2 QEAYKQQN. The CDR3 runs 20 residues. For the CDR3, the DNA is TGTGCTTACGGAGGGAGCCTTCCTATGGCCATGAACTGGGGGAAACGAAGGCTCATCTTT. Encoded protein: CAYGGSLPMAMNWGKRRLIF.

This clone was seen a handful of times. This is likely an artifact of a read error, given a far larger clone one base away. The DNA is left out, because the CDR3 cannot be placed on it with certainty; the CDR3 is given as TCRdb lists it. The sample contains more than one DNA sequence encoding this CDR3. No J gene was assigned, while the V gene was called as TRDV1; the table's D gene call, TRDD3, was not cross checked with the DNA. The CDR3 has 25 amino acids, counting both end residues. The V gene's germline CDR1 is TSWWSYY and CDR2 QGS. The CDR3 region is CALGVPGLLSTGGYLCQGLTAQLFF.

In regard to this clone: This likely stems from a read error, as it lies one base from a far larger clone. This specimen includes other DNA sequences encoding the same CDR3. The rearrangement joins TRDV1 to TRDJ1, with a weak D call TRDD3 (8 bases). The J gene is not listed in TCRdb, so it was assigned here from a DNA match to germline. The germline V gene has CDR1 TSWWSYY and CDR2 QGS. CDR3 length: 22 amino acids. Trimming shortened V by 4 bases and J by 0 bases, and 33 bases separated the two germline ends. As DNA, the CDR3 is TGTGCTCTTGGGGTTCCCTTCCTCCGTCGAGGCTGGGGGACCCGATACACCGATAAACTCATCTTT. Amino acids: CALGVPFLRRGWGTRYTDKLIF.

This clone has a handful of counts. This DNA's translation and the protein TCRdb lists, from a much larger clone, do not match at residue 12, likely due to a read error; the protein shown is translated from the DNA. The J gene is TRDJ1, the V gene TRDV1, with D possibly being TRDD3 (5 bases). Germline matching of the DNA provided the J gene here, since TCRdb leaves it blank. Germline V gene lookup returns CDR1 TSWWSYY and CDR2 QGS. The CDR3 is 20 residues long. V lost 2 bases, J lost 2 bases, and 27 bases lay in between. CDR3 in amino acids: CALGEVYPRRMRDWTDKLIF. The CDR3 nucleotides read TGTGCTCTTGGGGAAGTGTATCCCAGGAGGATGAGGGATTGGACCGATAAACTCATCTTT.

As for this clone: A read error likely explains why the TCRdb protein, taken from a much larger clone, differs from this DNA's translation at residue 3; the protein shown is translated from the DNA. The V gene is TRDV1, the J gene TRDJ1, with TRDD3 matching over 7 bases. The J gene comes from matching the DNA to germline here; TCRdb lacks it. Germline assignment: CDR1 TSWWSYY and CDR2 QGS. CDR3 size: 14 residues. Here the CDR3 DNA reads TGTGCTCCTGGGGATAACTACCTACACGGTAAACTCATCTTT. It is translated as CAPGDNYLHGKLIF.

This clone was observed many times. The chain combines TRDV2 with TRDJ3, with D hard to call. There are 21 residues in the CDR3. The V and J ends lost 1 base and 0 bases respectively, with 21 bases between them. CDR1 is GEAIGNYY and CDR2 is EKD in the germline V gene. CDR3 in amino acids: CACDTKWVTRLSSWDTRQMFF. CDR3 DNA: TGTGCCTGTGACACAAAGTGGGTCACTAGACTAAGCTCCTGGGACACCCGACAGATGTTTTTC.

This clone came up a few times. The TCRdb record carries a much larger clone's protein, which differs from this DNA's translation at residue 4; a read error is the likely cause, and the protein listed here is the DNA translation. This rearrangement joins TRDV2 to TRDJ1; 12 positions match TRDD3. After removal of 4 bases from V and 2 bases from J, the junction contained 13 bases not matched to a gene. Germline CDR1 is GEAIGNYY and CDR2 is EKD. There are 18 residues in the CDR3. The CDR3: CACEPVLGDTRETDKLIF. CDR3 bases: TGTGCCTGTGAACCGGTACTGGGGGATACAAGAGAGACCGATAAACTCATCTTT.

This clone was detected only a few times. TCRdb has a much larger clone's protein, which differs at residue 13 from the translation of this DNA, likely because of a read error; what is shown is the protein translated from the DNA. The chain recombines TRDV1 with TRDJ1, with a weak D call TRDD3 (10 bases). The J gene, not given by TCRdb, was assigned here from a germline match of the nucleotide sequence. Germline CDR1 and CDR2: TSWWSYY and QGS. This CDR3 spans 29 amino acids. V lost 0 bases, J lost 0 bases, and 50 bases lay in between. CDR3 nucleotide sequence: TGTGCTCTTGGGGAACTCCACTTCCCCTTCCTACAGTCTTTGAGGGGGATACGCACAGCTACGGGGTACACCGATAAACTCATCTTT. Translated: CALGELHFPFLQSLRGIRTATGYTDKLIF.

This clone was observed a few times. TCRdb's entry gives the protein of a much larger clone, which mismatches this DNA's translation at residue 3, likely from a read error; the protein reported here is translated from the DNA. The chain is built from TRDV1 and TRDJ1, with 10 bases aligning to TRDD3. Germline assignment: CDR1 TSWWSYY and CDR2 QGS. The length of the CDR3 is 25 residues. DNA for the CDR3: TGTGCTATTGGGGAACGATTGCCTTCCTTTCCGTACTGGGGGATCTACGTACGGAACACCGATAAACTCATCTTT. Translating gives CAIGERLPSFPYWGIYVRNTDKLIF.

Note on this clone: This DNA's translation and the protein TCRdb lists, from a much larger clone, do not match at residue 16, likely due to a read error; the protein shown is translated from the DNA. The chain joins TRDV2 to TRDJ1; 11 bases are shared with TRDD3. As TCRdb names no J gene, one was assigned here on the basis of a DNA match to germline. Germline CDR1 and CDR2: GEAIGNYY and EKD. The CDR3 is 20 residues long. The chain's CDR3 is CACDTVGGGYGEPYTNKLIF. The CDR3 DNA is TGTGCCTGTGACACCGTTGGTGGGGGATACGGGGAACCGTACACCAATAAACTCATCTTT.

Only a few counts were recorded for this clone. The amino acid sequence in TCRdb belongs to a much larger clone and departs from this DNA's translation at residue 20, likely a sequencing read error; the sequence shown is translated from the DNA. The CDR3 sequence is CALGRRRPFLMLVTGGPLYIDKLIF. For the CDR3, the DNA is TGTGCTCTTGGGCGTCGTAGGCCTTTCCTAATGTTGGTTACTGGGGGACCGCTGTACATCGATAAACTCATCTTT. This chain connects TRDV1 to TRDJ1; 9 bases are shared with TRDD3. In the absence of a J gene in TCRdb, the DNA was matched to germline to assign it here. The CDR3 has 25 amino acids. V shed 5 bases, J shed 4 bases, and the junction held 38 bases outside the gene matches. Germline V gene data show CDR1 as TSWWSYY and CDR2 as QGS.

Worth noting for this clone: The protein that TCRdb holds for this DNA derives from a much larger clone and differs from the translated DNA at residue 16, which likely indicates a read error; the protein shown here is translated from the DNA. The CDR3 protein is CALGELFGLSYFWGIGPRGTDKLIF. CDR3 coding DNA: TGTGCTCTTGGGGAACTTTTCGGTCTGTCCTACTTCTGGGGGATAGGGCCCCGGGGCACCGATAAACTCATCTTT. This chain uses TRDV1 with TRDJ1; 10 nucleotides match TRDD3. Because TCRdb records no J gene, it was assigned here through a match of the DNA to germline. The length of the CDR3 is 25 residues. V lost 0 bases and J lost 1; bases outside the gene matches: 29. Germline V CDR1 and CDR2: TSWWSYY, QGS.

This clone was detected ten times or more. A read error likely explains why the TCRdb protein, taken from a much larger clone, differs from this DNA's translation at residue 18; the protein shown is translated from the DNA. The V call is TRDV1, the J call TRDJ1, with 12 positions matching TRDD3. V was pared by 2 bases and J by 3 bases, with 25 bases of the junction left unmatched. Germline lookup yields CDR1 TSWWSYY and CDR2 QGS. CDR3 length equals 23 residues. CDR3 DNA sequence: TGTGCTCTTGGGGAATTTGGCCCTCCTACCGACTGGGGGATACCTAGTTCTGCCGATAAACTCATCTTT. As protein: CALGEFGPPTDWGIPSSADKLIF.

This clone occurred many times. It may be a read error: a sequence one base away is much more abundant. Within the sample, other DNA sequences also encode this same CDR3. The V call is TRDV1, the J call TRDJ1; 10 bases fit TRDD3. The J gene was not available in TCRdb and was assigned here by matching the DNA to germline segments. With V trimmed by 3 bases and J by 0 bases, 16 bases remained unmatched. The CDR3 consists of 20 residues. Germline loops: CDR1 TSWWSYY, CDR2 QGS. This CDR3 is CALGDQSRYWGIPYTDKLIF. CDR3 coding DNA: TGTGCTCTTGGGGACCAAAGTCGATACTGGGGGATTCCGTACACCGATAAACTCATCTTT.